These 22 T cell receptor beta chains were sequenced from one sample in a study of vaccination and CD4 T cells after COVID-19 (dated 2022 in TCRdb). These receptors' antigens are unknown. The sample's treatment or condition label, in plain terms: approximately 11-day PBMC culture with coronavirus spike peptide pools or control peptides (ViraFEST assay). Receptor libraries were prepared by PCR. The sequencer was an Illumina iSeq 100. DNA from cultured CD4+ T cells underwent TCR sequencing with the Oncomine TCR Beta short-read assay at the Johns Hopkins FTIC core. The public reads were quality trimmed at Q25 with fastp and then assembled into clones with MiXCR by TCRdb, keeping productive beta chains. Rows are unified per CDR3 protein, each entry keeping the most common DNA and genes. The sample yields some 23,000 distinct CDR3 sequences; 40% to 50% were counted once. 15% to 20% of the sample is held by the ten biggest clonotypes.

Sequencing used CD4+ T cells from blood, cultured in vitro, obtained before SARS-CoV-2 vaccination. The receptors were sampled from a human donor who received a COVID-19 vaccine.

This chain uses TRBV27 with TRBJ1-1, with 7 bases identical to TRBD1. Germline V CDR1 and CDR2: MNHEY, SMNVEV (reference sequence). The CDR3 runs 14 residues. V shed 5 bases, J shed 2 bases, and the junction held 5 bases outside the gene matches. CDR3 sequence (DNA): TGTGCCAGCAGTCAGGCAGGGGGAAACACTGAAGCTTTCTTT. Protein sequence: CASSQAGGNTEAFF.

This clonotype came up a few times. The genes are TRBV20-1 and TRBJ1-1; 8 nucleotides line up with TRBD1. From germline, CDR1 is DFQATT and CDR2 SNEGSKA (reference sequence). The CDR3 has 14 amino acids. Germline trimming cut 1 base from V and 8 bases from J; bases unmatched to any gene: 9. The CDR3 protein is CSARGPPGGTEAFF. The CDR3 DNA reads as TGCAGTGCTAGAGGTCCACCAGGGGGCACGGAAGCTTTCTTT.

The sample holds a few counts of this clonotype. J is TRBJ1-2 and V is TRBV20-1; the match to TRBD1 covers 7 bases. From germline, CDR1 is DFQATT and CDR2 SNEGSKA (reference sequence). V was pared by 5 bases and J by 3 bases, with 3 bases of the junction left unmatched. The CDR3 is made up of 12 amino acids. The CDR3: CSAQGVDYGYTF. CDR3 nucleotide sequence: TGCAGTGCTCAGGGGGTAGACTATGGCTACACCTTC.

J is TRBJ2-1 and V is TRBV5-1; 7 nucleotides match TRBD1. The CDR3 is made up of 16 amino acids. With V trimmed by 4 bases and J by 3 bases, 10 bases remained unmatched. Germline lookup yields CDR1 SGHRS and CDR2 YFSETQ. CDR3 bases: TGCGCCAGCAGCAGCGGACAGGCTGAGGGCTACAATGAGCAGTTCTTC. It translates to CASSSGQAEGYNEQFF.

This clonotype appeared once. The chain couples TRBV19 to TRBJ2-3; D is perhaps TRBD1 or TRBD2 (5 bases each). This CDR3 spans 16 amino acids. Between the trimmed V and J ends, which lost 0 bases and 2 bases, there was a span of 12 bases. Per germline, CDR1 LNHDA and CDR2 SQIVND (reference sequence). In DNA, the CDR3 is TGTGCCAGTAGTATAGATGAGGGGCTAGCCACAGATACGCAGTATTTT. Its translation is CASSIDEGLATDTQYF.

This clonotype was observed a few times. V usage is TRBV20-1 and J usage is TRBJ1-5; D is uncertain. Trimming pared 7 bases from V and 10 bases from J, leaving 17 bases between. The CDR3 has 12 amino acids. Per germline, CDR1 DFQATT and CDR2 SNEGSKA (reference sequence). The CDR3 spells CSVFPRVGPQHF. The DNA of the CDR3 is TGCAGTGTATTTCCCCGCGTGGGACCCCAGCATTTT.

The V and J genes are TRBV20-1 and TRBJ2-7; 10 positions match TRBD2. Trimming took 0 bases from V and 3 from J; bases not matched to a gene: 5. The CDR3 runs to 15 residues. Germline V lookup: CDR1 DFQATT, CDR2 SNEGSKA (reference sequence). The CDR3 protein is CSARDPRTSGYEQYF. The CDR3 DNA reads as TGCAGTGCTAGAGATCCTAGGACTAGCGGCTACGAGCAGTACTTC.

This clonotype was seen only once. The V and J genes are TRBV20-1 and TRBJ2-3, with TRBD2 matching 9 bases. Trimming at V came to 3 bases and at J to 1 base, leaving 14 bases not matched to a gene. Germline V gene sequence: CDR1 DFQATT, CDR2 SNEGSKA (reference sequence). The CDR3 is 18 residues long. The CDR3 coding sequence is TGCAGTGCTAGGCCGAACTCAAAAAAGCGGGGGGGCACAGATACGCAGTATTTT. Translated, it gives CSARPNSKKRGGTDTQYF.

The rearrangement joins TRBV20-1 to TRBJ1-1, with 8 bases aligning to TRBD1. Trimming removed 8 bases from V and 0 bases from J; junction bases left unmatched: 8. This CDR3 is built from 14 residues. CDR1 is DFQATT and CDR2 is SNEGSKA in the germline V gene (reference sequence). The CDR3 reads CSSKADRVNTEAFF. The CDR3 DNA sequence: TGCAGTTCTAAGGCGGACAGGGTGAACACTGAAGCTTTCTTT.

The V call is TRBV20-1, the J call TRBJ2-2; 7 bases line up with TRBD1. Trimming cost V 3 bases and J 6 bases; bases outside gene matches: 10. Germline V CDR1 and CDR2: DFQATT, SNEGSKA (reference sequence). CDR3 length: 15 residues. The CDR3 coding sequence is TGCAGTGCTAGTAGAGACAGGGCGGGTGCCGGGGAGCTGTTTTTT. It encodes CSASRDRAGAGELFF.

This clonotype was found once. This chain joins TRBV29-1 and TRBJ1-4; D call uncertain. V lost 3 bases, J lost 7 bases, and 6 bases lay in between. Germline V gene sequence: CDR1 SQVTM, CDR2 ANQGSEA. The CDR3 is 11 amino acids. CDR3 sequence: CSVERGEKLFF. The CDR3 nucleotides read TGCAGCGTTGAGCGGGGTGAAAAACTGTTTTTT.

The chain joins TRBV28 to TRBJ1-1; D gene uncertain. Trimming took 3 bases from V and 11 from J, leaving 10 bases between them. The CDR3 extends over 11 amino acids. Germline V gene sequence: CDR1 MDHEN, CDR2 SYDVKM. In nucleotides, the CDR3 is TGTGCCAGCAGTTTCGAAGGGCAGGCTTTCTTT. Translation: CASSFEGQAFF.

This chain joins TRBV6-1 and TRBJ2-2; perhaps TRBD2 as D (5 bases). The CDR3 covers 14 residues. V was clipped by 2 bases and J by 5 bases, with 9 bases between them. Germline CDR1 MNHNS, CDR2 SASEGT. In DNA form, the CDR3 reads TGTGCCAGCAGTGAAATCCCGGGAACCGGGGAGCTGTTTTTT. Its translation is CASSEIPGTGELFF.

The chain recombines TRBV4-1 with TRBJ1-3, with D hard to call. Germline V gene data show CDR1 as MGHRA and CDR2 as YSYEKL. CDR3 length: 13 residues. Trimming left V 1 base short and J 10 bases short, with 11 bases between. The CDR3 region is CASSQALRETIYF. CDR3 bases: TGCGCCAGCAGCCAAGCACTCAGAGAAACCATATATTTT.

The chain uses TRBV21-1 and TRBJ2-6. TRBV21-1 is described as a pseudogene. The CDR3 extends over 22 amino acids. The CDR3 DNA sequence: TGTGCCAGCAGCTCCCACATAAACCCCGAACAGTACCGATCCTCTGGGGCCAACGTCCTGACTTTC. This translates into CASSSHINPEQYRSSGANVLTF.

This chain joins TRBV5-4 and TRBJ2-3; TRBD2 agrees at 11 bases. The CDR3 totals 15 residues. In germline, CDR1 is SGHNT, CDR2 YYREEE (reference sequence). The J segment lost 3 bases and the V segment lost 4 bases, leaving 4 bases of the junction unmatched. CDR3 loop: CASSQPSGGTDTQYF. The CDR3 bases are TGTGCCAGCAGCCAACCTAGCGGGGGGACAGATACGCAGTATTTT.

This rearrangement joins TRBV5-1 to TRBJ1-3; no definite D call. CDR1 SGHRS and CDR2 YFSETQ come from the germline V gene. The CDR3 totals 15 residues. Trimming left V 4 bases short and J 2 bases short, with 13 bases between. DNA of the CDR3: TGCGCCAGCAGCACCTCGGAGATGGCTGGAAACACCATATATTTT. Residues: CASSTSEMAGNTIYF. Full variable domain (remainder filled in from reference TRBV5-1 and TRBJ1-3): KAGVTQTPRYLIKTRGQQVTLSCSPISGHRSVSWYQQTPGQGLQFLFEYFSETQRNKGNFPGRFSGRQFSNSRSEMNVSTLELGDSALYLCASSTSEMAGNTIYFGEGSWLTVV.

This rearrangement joins TRBV2 to TRBJ2-3; 10 bases match TRBD2. V lost 5 bases and J lost 4; bases outside the gene matches: 9. CDR1 and CDR2 (germline): SNHLY, FYNNEI. This CDR3 is 16 amino acids long. CDR3 coding DNA: TGTGCCAGCAGTCCAAAACTAGCGGGGAGTGCAGATACGCAGTATTTT. The encoded protein is CASSPKLAGSADTQYF.

This clonotype has just a few counts. The V call is TRBV20-1, the J call TRBJ1-2, with 7 positions matching TRBD1. From germline, CDR1 is DFQATT and CDR2 SNEGSKA (reference sequence). This CDR3 is 15 amino acids long. Trimming took 3 bases from V and 3 from J; bases not matched to a gene: 10. The CDR3: CSASGNRGDDYGYTF. The CDR3 DNA follows: TGCAGTGCTAGTGGCAACAGGGGCGACGACTATGGCTACACCTTC.

CDR3 nucleotides: TGTGCCAGCAGCTTAGGTGGGGGCGCAGATACGCAGTATTTT. Translating gives CASSLGGGADTQYF. The chain carries TRBV7-3 and TRBJ2-3; a possible D gene is TRBD1 (6 bases). The germline V gene has CDR1 SGHTA and CDR2 FQGTGA. CDR3 length equals 14 residues. V was pared by 2 bases and J by 4 bases, with 10 bases between. Variable domain in full (rest from reference TRBV7-3 and TRBJ2-3): GAGVSQTPSNKVTEKGKYVELRCDPISGHTALYWYRQSLGQGPEFLIYFQGTGAADDSGLPNDRFFAVRPEGSVSTLKIQRTERGDSAVYLCASSLGGGADTQYFGPGTRLTVL.

This clonotype was observed a few times. V and J are TRBV7-9 and TRBJ2-1, with D hard to call. Trimming removed 0 bases from V and 6 bases from J, with 12 bases in between. The CDR3 length is 15 residues. Germline V gene lookup returns CDR1 SEHNR and CDR2 FQNEAQ (reference sequence). CDR3 protein: CASSLAGDLSNEQFF. DNA for the CDR3: TGTGCCAGCAGCTTAGCGGGCGATCTATCCAATGAGCAGTTCTTC.

This clonotype was observed a few times. The CDR3 sequence is CASSTARVAGTGELFF. The CDR3 DNA reads as TGTGCCAGCAGCACCGCCAGGGTAGCAGGCACCGGGGAGCTGTTTTTT. The J gene is TRBJ2-2, the V gene TRBV7-8; a possible D gene is TRBD1 (5 bases). From germline, CDR1 is SGHVS and CDR2 FQNEAQ. CDR3 length equals 16 residues. V lost 5 bases to trimming and J lost 4 bases, with 17 bases between them. The variable domain in full, completed from reference TRBV7-8 and TRBJ2-2, reads GAGVSQSPRYKVAKRGQDVALRCDPISGHVSLFWYQQALGQGPEFLTYFQNEAQLDKSGLPSDRFFAERPEGSVSTLKIQRTQQEDSAVYLCASSTARVAGTGELFFGEGSRLTVL.